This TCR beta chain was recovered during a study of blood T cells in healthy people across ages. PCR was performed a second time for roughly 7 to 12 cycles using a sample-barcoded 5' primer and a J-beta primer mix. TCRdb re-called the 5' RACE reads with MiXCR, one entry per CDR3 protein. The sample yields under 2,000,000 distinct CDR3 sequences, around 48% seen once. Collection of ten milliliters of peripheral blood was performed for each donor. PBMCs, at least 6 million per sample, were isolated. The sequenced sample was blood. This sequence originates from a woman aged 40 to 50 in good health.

In nucleotides, the CDR3 is TGTGCCAGCAGCCCCTTTTTTGGCGGGGGGTCAATCTACGAGCAGTACTTC. Translating gives CASSPFFGGGSIYEQYF. This rearrangement joins TRBV11-2 to TRBJ2-4; TRBD2 matches 8 bases. With the DNA end fitting TRBJ2-7 better, the J assignment may be wrong. The CDR3 runs to 17 residues. Germline assignment: CDR1 SGHAT and CDR2 FQNNGV.